This T cell receptor (beta chain) is from a study of technical replicates of blood from several donors. The table came from immunoSEQ multiplex PCR; TCRdb's copy has only in-frame clones and leaves some out. The data show fewer than 85,000 clones, 90% to 95% seen once. There are 15 residues in the CDR3. V lost 2 bases and J 5 bases, leaving 18 bases between the germline ends. The germline CDR1 and CDR2 sequences are SQVTM and ANQGSEA. This sequence joins TRBV29-1 and TRBJ1-2, with D maybe TRBD1 (5 bases). The sequenced sample was T cells isolated from PBMCs. This TCR was recovered from a human donor in good health. CDR3 in amino acids: CSVESPTLGTYGYTF. The DNA of the CDR3 is TGCAGCGTTGAATCACCTACCCTAGGGACTTATGGCTACACCTTC. Full variable domain (missing parts from reference TRBV29-1 and TRBJ1-2): SAVISQKPSRDICQRGTSLTIQCQVDSQVTMMFWYRQQPGQSLTLIATANQGSEATYESGFVIDKFPISRPNLTFSTLTVSNMSPEDSSIYLCSVESPTLGTYGYTFGSGTRLTVV.